This T cell receptor (beta chain) was profiled in a study of OX40 agonist ivuxolimab in advanced cancers. CDR1 and CDR2 (germline): MNHEY, SMNVEV (reference sequence). There are 12 residues in the CDR3. Trimming took 6 bases from V and 6 from J, leaving 12 bases between them. TCRdb's copy holds only in-frame clones and misses some; the assay was immunoSEQ multiplex PCR. The top ten hold around 5.1% of the sample, which has 65,000 to 90,000 clones, 75% to 90% seen once. Patients had blood sampled at baseline and again on cycle 4 day 1 and cycle 7 day 1. Material: CD4+ or CD8+ T cells sorted from blood, obtained in a trial of the OX40 agonist ivuxolimab. The chain joins TRBV27 to TRBJ2-7; D remains unclear. The clonotype was recovered from an adult with an advanced solid tumor such as melanoma, head and neck, liver or kidney cancer. This CDR3 is CASSPDPGEQYF. The CDR3 region has the DNA TGTGCCAGCAGCCCAGACCCGGGCGAGCAGTACTTC.